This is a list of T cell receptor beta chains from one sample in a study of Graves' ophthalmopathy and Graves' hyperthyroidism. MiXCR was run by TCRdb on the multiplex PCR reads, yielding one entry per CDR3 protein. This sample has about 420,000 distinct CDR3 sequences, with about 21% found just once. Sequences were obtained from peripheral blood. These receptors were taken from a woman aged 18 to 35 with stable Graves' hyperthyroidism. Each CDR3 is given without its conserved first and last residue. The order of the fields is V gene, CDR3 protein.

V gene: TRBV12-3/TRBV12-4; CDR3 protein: ASSLYGRGHQPQH
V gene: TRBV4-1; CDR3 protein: ASSQTGTLTPQELF
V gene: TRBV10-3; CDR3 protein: AISPGQSYEQY
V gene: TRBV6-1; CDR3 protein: AVSLQLQPQH
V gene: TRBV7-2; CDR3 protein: ASSLAGRGRKWEQY
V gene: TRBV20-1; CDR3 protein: SARPLAPVTDPTGNTIY
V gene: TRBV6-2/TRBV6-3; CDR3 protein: ASSYLGSNTEAF
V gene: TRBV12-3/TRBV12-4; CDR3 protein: ASSYGPGANVLT
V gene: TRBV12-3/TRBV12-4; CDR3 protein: ASRTGTGGVETQY
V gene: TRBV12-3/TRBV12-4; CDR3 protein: ASSLLGEYGYT
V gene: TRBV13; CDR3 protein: ASSPPPLLAGASNTGELF
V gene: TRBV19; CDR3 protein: ASSANRGNQPQH
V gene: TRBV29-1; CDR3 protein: SVEVSAGDSNQPQH
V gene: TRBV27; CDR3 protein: ASREDSGRINQPQH
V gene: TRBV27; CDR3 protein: ASSSPERWTGELF
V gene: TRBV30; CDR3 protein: ACSRDGSNTEAF
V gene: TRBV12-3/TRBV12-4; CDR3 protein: ASGPPGEQY
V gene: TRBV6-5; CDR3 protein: ASSYSSGITPQH
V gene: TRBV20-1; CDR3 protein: SASLSGAYEQY